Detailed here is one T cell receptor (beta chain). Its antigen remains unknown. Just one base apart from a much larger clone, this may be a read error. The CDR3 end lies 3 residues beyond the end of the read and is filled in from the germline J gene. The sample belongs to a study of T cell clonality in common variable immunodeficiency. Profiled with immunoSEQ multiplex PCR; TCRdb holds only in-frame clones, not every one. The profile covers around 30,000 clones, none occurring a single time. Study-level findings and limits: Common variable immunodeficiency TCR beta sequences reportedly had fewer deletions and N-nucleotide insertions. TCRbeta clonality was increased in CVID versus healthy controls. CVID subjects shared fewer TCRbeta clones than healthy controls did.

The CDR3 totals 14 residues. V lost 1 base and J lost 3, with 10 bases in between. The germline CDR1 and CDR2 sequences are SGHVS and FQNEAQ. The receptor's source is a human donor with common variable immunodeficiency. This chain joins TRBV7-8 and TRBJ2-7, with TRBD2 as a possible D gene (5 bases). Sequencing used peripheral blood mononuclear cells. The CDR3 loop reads CASSLDPGFYEQYF. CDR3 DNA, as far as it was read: TGTGCCAGCAGCTTAGACCCGGGGTTCTACGAG. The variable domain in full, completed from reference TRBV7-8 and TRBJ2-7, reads GAGVSQSPRYKVAKRGQDVALRCDPISGHVSLFWYQQALGQGPEFLTYFQNEAQLDKSGLPSDRFFAERPEGSVSTLKIQRTQQEDSAVYLCASSLDPGFYEQYFGPGTRLTVT.